The entry below gives a single TCR beta chain sequence along with its context. This clonotype has ten or more counts. Its cognate antigen has yet to be identified. The record has no base qualities; no much larger clone is one base away. This specimen comes from a study of regulatory T cells in long-lasting Graves disease (dated by TCRdb to the early 2020s). In terms of the full investigation: Persistent Graves' disease was defined as antithyroid drug treatment for over 5 years with persistently positive TSH receptor autoantibodies. The study was registered as a clinical trial and conducted in China. In the clinical cohort, patients with persistent Graves' disease had used antithyroid drugs for an average of around 10 years. Peripheral blood TCR sequencing and RNA sequencing compared persistent Graves' disease patients with newly diagnosed Graves' disease patients. TCR sequencing covered 13 persistent and roughly 20 newly diagnosed Graves' disease patients, 33 samples in total.

The sample's time point label, in plain terms: persistent/refractory GD, antithyroid drugs over 5 years with positive TRAb. For both TCR sequencing and RNA sequencing, RNA was extracted from PBMCs using TRIzol. The diagnosis of Graves' disease followed American Thyroid Association guidelines. Patients were recruited from an endocrinology department in Xi'an, China. Each patient gave about 9.1 milliliters of peripheral blood, collected in an EDTA anticoagulant tube. Ficoll Paque Plus density gradient separation was used to isolate PBMCs, and no further T cell sorting was performed. An Agilent 2100 Bioanalyzer and agarose gel were used to check RNA quality, and a NanoDrop 2000 was used to measure RNA concentration. What the research found in general, with its limitations: Only peripheral blood was studied, because thyroid tissue, the primary lesion, was inaccessible. Only the TCR beta chain was sequenced and analyzed. As a limitation, the authors acknowledged that the small sample size may reduce accuracy. Patients with persistent disease shared more public clonotypes (approximately 2,500) than newly diagnosed patients did (around 980). Compared with newly diagnosed patients, patients with persistent Graves' disease had lower TCR Shannon entropy and fewer highly expanded clones, which suggests clonal expansion.

The library came from multiplex PCR. Reads for this sample came from an Illumina HiSeq 4000. TCR beta libraries were built with iRepertoire HTBI primers and Arm-PCR amplification of CDR3 regions. PCR products were gel purified before sequencing. Concerning the study's data processing: Across samples, some 62 TRBV and approximately 15 TRBJ segments were identified and used for gene usage analysis of CDR3 amino acid clonotypes. COPE and FqMerger were used to merge filtered high-quality paired reads into contigs. BLAST was used to align contigs to IMGT TRBV, TRBD and TRBJ reference genes, and CDR3 was defined according to IMGT. Any clonotype with a frequency above 0.1% was classified as a highly expanded clone. Shannon entropy served as the measure of repertoire diversity, while the Gini coefficient captured V-J evenness. Public clonotypes were defined as clonotypes shared by more than one individual. TCRdb reprocessing: public reads trimmed at Q25 with fastp, clones called with MiXCR, in-frame beta chains kept. CDR3 protein sequences are deduplicated, and each keeps its most common genes and DNA. The V and J calls and clone size come from TCRdb's table, not from the authors' own analysis. A total of 700,000 or so distinct CDR3 sequences appear in this sample, about 30% of them only once. The ten largest clonotypes hold about 42% of the sample.

The material was peripheral blood mononuclear cells (PBMCs), obtained when the disease was refractory, from a patient treated with antithyroid drugs. The clonotype originates from a female donor with Graves disease.

The bases read TGTGCCAGCAGTTACTCCCTCAACTATGGCTACACCTTC. Protein translation: CASSYSLNYGYTF. The sequence links TRBV28 to TRBJ1-2, with the D segment identity uncertain. Reading from cysteine to phenylalanine, the CDR3 counts 13 amino acids. Only the CDR3 DNA stays, 39 bases, in frame from base 1. V is clipped by 4 bases and J by 2 bases, and the sequence between their germline boundaries is 8 bases long. Taken from the germline V gene, the CDR1 and CDR2 loops are MDHEN and SYDVKM.